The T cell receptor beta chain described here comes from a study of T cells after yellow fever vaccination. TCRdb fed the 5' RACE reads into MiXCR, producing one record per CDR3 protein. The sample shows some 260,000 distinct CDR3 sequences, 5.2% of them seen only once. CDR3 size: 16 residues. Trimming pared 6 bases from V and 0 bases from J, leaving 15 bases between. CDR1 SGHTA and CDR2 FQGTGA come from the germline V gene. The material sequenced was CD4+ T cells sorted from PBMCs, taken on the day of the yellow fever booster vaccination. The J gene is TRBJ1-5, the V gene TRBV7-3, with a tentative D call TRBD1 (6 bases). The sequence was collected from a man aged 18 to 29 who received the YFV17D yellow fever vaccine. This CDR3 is CASRKPTGYSNQPQHF. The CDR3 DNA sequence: TGTGCCAGCAGGAAACCCACAGGGTATAGCAATCAGCCCCAGCATTTT.